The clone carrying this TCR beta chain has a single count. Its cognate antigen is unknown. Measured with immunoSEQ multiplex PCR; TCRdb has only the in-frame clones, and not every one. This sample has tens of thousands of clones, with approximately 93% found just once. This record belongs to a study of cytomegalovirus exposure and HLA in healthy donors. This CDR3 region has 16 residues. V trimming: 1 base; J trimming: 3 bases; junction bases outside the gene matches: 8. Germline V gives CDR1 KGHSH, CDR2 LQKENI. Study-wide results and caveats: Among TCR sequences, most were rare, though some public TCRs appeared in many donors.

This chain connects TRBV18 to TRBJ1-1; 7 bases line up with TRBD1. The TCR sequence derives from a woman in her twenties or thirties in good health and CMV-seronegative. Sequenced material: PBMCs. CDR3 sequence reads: CASSPQIGQEDTEAFF. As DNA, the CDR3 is TGTGCCAGCTCACCACAAATCGGACAGGAGGACACTGAAGCTTTCTTT.